The present T cell receptor beta chain was sequenced within a study of cytomegalovirus exposure and HLA in healthy donors. Both 60 Vbeta primers and 13 Jbeta primers went into the PCR. Using immunoSEQ multiplex PCR, the repertoire was profiled, and TCRdb retains in-frame clones only, with some absent. The sample records about 180,000 clones, around 80% being singletons. For this clone: Its antigen is not known.

General study results and limits: Later analysis identified several of the most significant clusters that appeared linked to common viral pathogens. Among TCR beta chains, those listed as cytomegalovirus-associated numbered approximately 150. The availability of immune exposure information extended only to CMV serostatus.

At collection, donors were nominally healthy, but unrecorded immune exposures were probable. The germline CDR1 and CDR2 sequences are MGHDK and SYGVNS. Losses at the gene ends were 0 bases for V and 3 bases for J; bases not matched to a gene: 8. This CDR3 region has 17 residues. The receptor comes from a woman between 40 and 50 years old in good health and CMV-seronegative. The rearrangement joins TRBV25-1 to TRBJ1-2; 9 nucleotides match TRBD1. Sequencing input: PBMCs. Here the CDR3 reads CASSEYGTGRGDYGYTF. Here the CDR3 DNA reads TGTGCCAGCAGTGAATACGGGACAGGGAGGGGCGACTATGGCTACACCTTC.